Presented here are 25 T cell receptor beta chains from one specimen sequenced in a study of T cells in Graves' hyperthyroidism and ophthalmopathy (dated by TCRdb to between 2019 and 2020). Libraries came from multiplex PCR. Sequencing was carried out with an Illumina HiSeq 2000. The TCR beta CDR3 regions were amplified from RNA transcripts. The first round of RT-PCR for the TCR CDR3 was performed with the HTBI primer set and the Qiagen OneStep RT-PCR kit. TCRdb cleaned the public reads at Q25 with fastp, built clones with MiXCR and kept in-frame beta chains. Rows merge per CDR3 protein into single entries with the most common DNA and genes. This sample is represented by 550,000 to 800,000 distinct CDR3 sequences; approximately 16% of them were singletons. 8.4% of the sample rests with the top ten. The sample was blood. The source is a man aged 18-30 years with Graves' hyperthyroidism.

In its sample, this clonotype was seen many times. The chain combines TRBV6-2 or TRBV6-3 with TRBJ2-1; weak D call: TRBD2 (6 bases). The V and J ends lost 7 bases and 7 bases respectively, with 11 bases between them. This CDR3 is 12 amino acids long. The germline CDR1 and CDR2 sequences are MNHEY and SVGEGT. The CDR3 bases are TGTGCCAGCACTACGGCGGGGAATGAGCAGTTCTTC. It yields the protein CASTTAGNEQFF.

This clonotype has more than one count but fewer than ten. The CDR3 spells CAISESRLETQYF. In DNA, the CDR3 is TGTGCCATCAGTGAGTCCCGGTTAGAGACCCAGTACTTC. This rearrangement joins TRBV10-3 to TRBJ2-5, with D unresolved. Looked up from germline, CDR1 is ENHRY and CDR2 is SYGVKD. V was trimmed by 0 bases and J by 4 bases, leaving 6 bases between them. CDR3 length equals 13 residues.

This clonotype was found a few times. The chain joins TRBV18 to TRBJ1-1, with a weak D call TRBD1 (5 bases). The CDR3 covers 14 residues. The germline V and J ends were trimmed by 3 bases and 5 bases, with 13 bases remaining between them. The germline gives CDR1 KGHSH, CDR2 LQKENI. The CDR3 nucleotides are TGTGCCAGCTCACCGGGGGGTATAACAACTGAAGCTTTCTTT. Translated: CASSPGGITTEAFF.

This clonotype has at least ten counts. The chain carries TRBV24-1 and TRBJ2-5; 7 nucleotides line up with TRBD1. Trimming cost V 3 bases and J 2 bases; bases outside gene matches: 8. Germline assignment: CDR1 KGHDR and CDR2 SFDVKD. The CDR3 extends over 16 amino acids. The CDR3 DNA reads TGTGCCACCAGTGATGCTACAGGGGCCTCTCAAGAGACCCAGTACTTC. Its protein product is CATSDATGASQETQYF.

This clonotype appeared a few times. V usage is TRBV7-9 and J usage is TRBJ2-1; 12 nucleotides agree with TRBD2. After removal of 3 bases from V and 2 bases from J, the junction contained 2 bases not matched to a gene. The CDR3 extends over 16 amino acids. Germline V CDR1 and CDR2: SEHNR, FQNEAQ (reference sequence). CDR3 amino acids: CASSFTSGRPYNEQFF. For the CDR3, the DNA is TGTGCCAGCAGCTTCACTAGCGGGAGGCCCTACAATGAGCAGTTCTTC.

The chain is built from TRBV30 and TRBJ2-3, with 8 bases aligning to TRBD2. J was trimmed by 7 bases and V by 0 bases; bases with no gene match: 9. The CDR3 extends over 15 amino acids. CDR1 and CDR2 from the germline V gene are GTSNPN and SVGIG (reference sequence). The CDR3 DNA reads TGTGCCTGGAGTGTCGCAGCGGGAGTGGCAAATACGCAGTATTTT. Translated: CAWSVAAGVANTQYF.

The J gene is TRBJ1-5, the V gene TRBV12-3 or TRBV12-4; 10 bases line up with TRBD1. With V trimmed by 7 bases and J by 1 base, 4 bases remained unmatched. The CDR3 loop spans 15 amino acids. This CDR3 is CASTWTGGSNQPQHF. In nucleotides, the CDR3 is TGTGCCAGCACCTGGACAGGGGGGAGCAATCAGCCCCAGCATTTT.

This chain joins TRBV24-1 and TRBJ2-5; TRBD2 aligns across 7 bases. Losses at the gene ends were 4 bases for V and 0 bases for J; bases not matched to a gene: 7. Looked up from germline, CDR1 is KGHDR and CDR2 is SFDVKD. The CDR3 is 16 amino acids. CDR3 amino acids: CATSDSSRGDQETQYF. For the CDR3, the DNA is TGTGCCACCAGTGACTCGTCACGGGGGGACCAAGAGACCCAGTACTTC.

The CDR3 nucleotides are TGTGCCCTGCTGGGGGGGTTCTACGGCTACACCTTC. Protein sequence: CALLGGFYGYTF. The rearrangement uses TRBV30 and TRBJ1-2, with D perhaps matching TRBD1 (5 bases). There are 12 residues in the CDR3. Germline lookup yields CDR1 GTSNPN and CDR2 SVGIG (reference sequence). V was shortened by 8 bases and J by 8 bases, with 18 bases between the two germline ends.

This clonotype was counted at least ten times. This chain joins TRBV20-1 and TRBJ1-2; D is unresolved. This CDR3 spans 13 amino acids. Germline CDR1 and CDR2: DFQATT and SNEGSKA (reference sequence). The germline V and J ends were trimmed by 6 bases and 4 bases, with 15 bases remaining between them. The CDR3 DNA sequence: TGCAGTGCAACGCGGACGGATCCCTATGGCTACACCTTC. This sequence encodes CSATRTDPYGYTF.

The chain is built from TRBV30 and TRBJ2-2, with D tentatively TRBD1 or TRBD2 (5 bases each). This CDR3 is built from 14 residues. V gave up 3 bases and J gave up 6 bases, with 14 bases separating them. Per the germline V gene, CDR1 is GTSNPN and CDR2 is SVGIG (reference sequence). CDR3 DNA sequence: TGTGCCTGGAGGGCAGGGTTGGGGGCCGGGGAGCTGTTTTTT. It yields the protein CAWRAGLGAGELFF.

The rearrangement links TRBV20-1 to TRBJ2-7; D may be TRBD1 or TRBD2 (5 bases each). CDR3 length equals 15 residues. From germline, CDR1 is DFQATT and CDR2 SNEGSKA (reference sequence). V was shortened by 7 bases and J by 4 bases, with 23 bases between the two germline ends. CDR3 bases: TGCAGTGTTCTACCGGGACCCCCAACCCCGTACGAGCAGTACTTC. Translated, it gives CSVLPGPPTPYEQYF.

The V gene is TRBV5-8, the J gene TRBJ2-1, with unresolved D. This CDR3 has 15 amino acids. Trimming shortened V by 7 bases and J by 6 bases, and 20 bases separated the two germline ends. Per germline, CDR1 SGHTS and CDR2 YDEGEE. In DNA form, the CDR3 reads TGTGCCAGCGGCCCCCCCCCGGGCCGACCCAATGAGCAGTTCTTC. It yields the protein CASGPPPGRPNEQFF.

This clonotype was recorded many times. This rearrangement joins TRBV28 to TRBJ1-5; 10 bases fit TRBD1. This CDR3 comprises 15 residues. The V gene's germline CDR1 is MDHEN and CDR2 SYDVKM. The V gene end was trimmed by 3 bases and the J gene end by 3 bases; junction bases not matched to a gene: 2. The CDR3 is CASSFRQGANQPQHF. CDR3 DNA: TGTGCCAGCAGTTTTCGACAGGGGGCCAATCAGCCCCAGCATTTT.

V gene TRBV20-1 combines with J gene TRBJ2-5, with 8 bases matching TRBD1. Per germline, CDR1 DFQATT and CDR2 SNEGSKA (reference sequence). The trim removed 7 bases at V and 3 bases at J, leaving 7 bases unmatched. CDR3 length: 13 residues. Here the CDR3 reads CSGGQGREETQYF. CDR3 sequence (DNA): TGCAGTGGAGGACAGGGCAGGGAAGAGACCCAGTACTTC.

This chain links TRBV11-2 with TRBJ2-7; D is uncertain. CDR1 SGHAT and CDR2 FQNNGV come from the germline V gene. Trimming cost V 2 bases and J 3 bases, with 8 bases left between them. The CDR3 has 13 residues. Written as DNA, the CDR3 is TGTGCCAGCAGCTTATCTAAGAGCTACGAGCAGTACTTC. Protein sequence: CASSLSKSYEQYF.

The J gene is TRBJ1-1, the V gene TRBV6-1; maybe TRBD1 (5 bases). CDR3 length equals 18 residues. Per germline, CDR1 MNHNS and CDR2 SASEGT. V was pared by 3 bases and J by 0 bases, with 20 bases between. Here the CDR3 DNA reads TGTGCCAGCAGTGATCCCCGGGACGCAAAACCCCTGAACACTGAAGCTTTCTTT. Its protein is CASSDPRDAKPLNTEAFF.

This clonotype was seen repeatedly, ten times or more. The rearrangement uses TRBV3-1 and TRBJ2-7; D tentatively reads TRBD1 or TRBD2 (5 bases each). Germline V gene data show CDR1 as LGHDT and CDR2 as YNNKEL (reference sequence). The V end was cut by 1 base, the J end by 2 bases, with 9 bases between. CDR3 length: 14 residues. The CDR3 nucleotides read TGTGCCAGCAGCCAAGGCCAGGGACCCTACGAGCAGTACTTC. Its translation is CASSQGQGPYEQYF.

The V gene is TRBV7-2, the J gene TRBJ1-4; D is unresolved. The germline gives CDR1 SGHTA, CDR2 FQGNSA. The germline V and J ends were trimmed by 5 bases and 4 bases, with 11 bases remaining between them. The CDR3 length is 14 residues. DNA of the CDR3: TGTGCCAGCAGCCGGAAAGCTTATAATGAAAAACTGTTTTTT. This encodes CASSRKAYNEKLFF.

The chain uses TRBV7-9 and TRBJ1-6; TRBD1 matches at 11 bases. V shed 2 bases, J shed 7 bases, and the junction held 10 bases outside the gene matches. Germline loops: CDR1 SEHNR, CDR2 FQNEAQ (reference sequence). This CDR3 is built from 18 residues. CDR3 in DNA: TGTGCCAGCAGCTTACTAGCTTCGGGACAGGGGGAGAATTCACCCCTCCACTTT. Translating it yields CASSLLASGQGENSPLHF.

This clonotype appeared many times. This sequence joins TRBV9 and TRBJ2-1, with a weak D call TRBD2 (7 bases). Germline-derived CDR1 and CDR2 are SGDLS and YYNGEE. V dropped 3 bases and J dropped 2 bases, with 12 bases sitting between them. This CDR3 is 15 amino acids long. The CDR3 sequence is CASSAAGGPYNEQFF. The CDR3 DNA reads as TGTGCCAGCAGCGCGGCCGGGGGGCCCTACAATGAGCAGTTCTTC.

Many counts were recorded for this clonotype. The chain carries TRBV7-2 and TRBJ2-3; 9 bases map to TRBD2. Germline V CDR1 and CDR2: SGHTA, FQGNSA. This CDR3 is built from 16 residues. The ends lost 2 bases at V and 2 bases at J; junction bases unmatched: 5. As DNA, the CDR3 is TGTGCCAGCAGCTTAATGCCTAGCGGGGCCACAGATACGCAGTATTTT. Amino acids: CASSLMPSGATDTQYF.

This clonotype was detected only a few times. The chain employs TRBV12-3 or TRBV12-4 and TRBJ2-1; TRBD2 aligns across 10 bases. This CDR3 has 19 amino acids. The V gene end was trimmed by 0 bases and the J gene end by 6 bases; junction bases not matched to a gene: 14. The DNA for the CDR3 is TGTGCCAGCAGTTTAGCGCTGTTGGGGGCTAGCGGGAGTGGCAATGAGCAGTTCTTC. Residues: CASSLALLGASGSGNEQFF.

The chain carries TRBV27 and TRBJ1-2; the D gene is possibly TRBD1 (5 bases). The V end lost 3 bases, the J end lost 6 bases, and 14 bases lay between the germline ends. CDR3 length equals 14 residues. Germline V gene lookup returns CDR1 MNHEY and CDR2 SMNVEV (reference sequence). The DNA for the CDR3 is TGTGCCAGCAGTTTTGCAGGGCGTGAGGATGGCTACACCTTC. Translated: CASSFAGREDGYTF.

The rearrangement uses TRBV28 and TRBJ1-6, with no clear D. This CDR3 region has 13 residues. V was shortened by 2 bases and J by 10 bases, with 9 bases between the two germline ends. Germline V CDR1 and CDR2: MDHEN, SYDVKM. Here the CDR3 DNA reads TGTGCCAGCAGTTTAAGCCCATTGTCACCCCTCCACTTT. Its translation: CASSLSPLSPLHF.